Presented here are 7 T cell receptor beta chains from one specimen sequenced in a study of T cell responses to AZD1222 COVID-19 vaccine. Assay used: immunoSEQ multiplex PCR; TCRdb lists only in-frame clones, some missing. The table shows about 86,000 clones, with over 85% occurring only once. The source was peripheral blood, collected 28 days after the second AZD1222 dose. All receptors come from an adult who received the AZD1222 COVID-19 vaccine.

The V call is TRBV7-9, the J call TRBJ1-2, with TRBD1 matching 8 bases. Germline V gene lookup returns CDR1 SEHNR and CDR2 FQNEAQ (reference sequence). J gave up 7 bases and V 5 bases, and 9 bases lay outside the gene matches. This CDR3 comprises 14 residues. This CDR3 is CASSGQGLFGGYTF. In DNA form, the CDR3 reads TGTGCCAGCAGCGGACAGGGTCTTTTTGGTGGCTACACCTTC.

The chain has TRBV3-1 (or the pseudogene TRBV3-2) and TRBJ1-3; D is possibly TRBD1 (5 bases). The ends were cut back, 4 bases at V and 3 bases at J, with 13 bases in the middle. This CDR3 spans 15 amino acids. Per germline, CDR1 LGHDT and CDR2 YNNKEL (reference sequence). CDR3 residues: CASSLIGQGGNTIYF. The DNA for the CDR3 is TGTGCCAGCAGCCTCATAGGGCAGGGTGGAAACACCATATATTTT.

The sample holds a few counts of this clone. The genes are TRBV27 and TRBJ1-5; 7 bases align to TRBD1. The length of the CDR3 is 15 residues. The germline V gene has CDR1 MNHEY and CDR2 SMNVEV (reference sequence). J lost 3 bases, V lost 5 bases, and 7 bases had no gene match. The CDR3 loop reads CASSLSRGDNQPQHF. The DNA for the CDR3 is TGTGCCAGCAGTCTTTCCAGGGGGGACAATCAGCCCCAGCATTTT.

The chain recombines TRBV28 with TRBJ1-2; D is unresolved. The germline V and J ends were trimmed by 6 bases and 4 bases, with 21 bases remaining between them. This CDR3 comprises 16 residues. Germline-derived CDR1 and CDR2 are MDHEN and SYDVKM. The CDR3 region has the DNA TGTGCCAGCAGAGAAAGCGGGCAGAACGGTGGCTATGGCTACACCTTC. Its protein is CASRESGQNGGYGYTF.

The chain links TRBV6-5 to TRBJ1-3; D gene ambiguous. The CDR3 totals 14 residues. Germline CDR1 reads MNHEY; CDR2 reads SVGAGI. V lost 8 bases, J lost 0 bases, and 11 bases lay in between. DNA of the CDR3: TGTGCCAGCTCTTCCGGGAACTCTGGAAACACCATATATTTT. It encodes CASSSGNSGNTIYF.

The rearrangement joins TRBV12-3 or TRBV12-4 to TRBJ2-2; a possible D gene is TRBD2 (5 bases). CDR3 size: 13 residues. V lost 8 bases and J lost 5, with 12 bases in between. The CDR3 sequence: CASVSGYTGELFF. The CDR3 coding sequence is TGTGCCAGCGTTTCGGGGTATACCGGGGAGCTGTTTTTT.

The chain recombines TRBV5-6 with TRBJ2-7; possibly TRBD1 for D (6 bases). The CDR3 totals 14 residues. The germline V and J ends were trimmed by 1 base and 0 bases, with 8 bases remaining between them. Germline assignment: CDR1 SGHDT and CDR2 YYEEEE. The CDR3: CASSLNRASYEQYF. The CDR3 nucleotides are TGTGCCAGCAGCTTGAACAGGGCCTCCTACGAGCAGTACTTC.